The clone carrying this T cell receptor (beta chain) was observed a few times. Its target is not known. The sample originates from a study of vaccination effects on CD4 cells after COVID-19. Cells that had been cultured for approximately eleven days were the source of isolated CD4+ T cells. Every participant took two doses of the BNT162b2 or mRNA-1273 vaccine. Produced via immunoSEQ multiplex PCR; TCRdb's table is partial and in-frame only. The repertoire holds approximately 37,000 clones, with 55% to 80% as singletons. The starting material was CD4+ T cells from PBMCs cultured without peptide, obtained after COVID-19 vaccination. This receptor was identified in a human donor who received a COVID-19 vaccine.

In nucleotides, the CDR3 is TGCGCCAGCAGCCAATCGGGACAGGGAGACTATGGCTACACCTTC. Protein product: CASSQSGQGDYGYTF. The gene calls are TRBV4-1 and TRBJ1-2, with 9 bases aligning to TRBD1. CDR3 length equals 15 residues. Germline CDR1 MGHRA, CDR2 YSYEKL. J was trimmed by 3 bases and V by 2 bases; bases with no gene match: 4.